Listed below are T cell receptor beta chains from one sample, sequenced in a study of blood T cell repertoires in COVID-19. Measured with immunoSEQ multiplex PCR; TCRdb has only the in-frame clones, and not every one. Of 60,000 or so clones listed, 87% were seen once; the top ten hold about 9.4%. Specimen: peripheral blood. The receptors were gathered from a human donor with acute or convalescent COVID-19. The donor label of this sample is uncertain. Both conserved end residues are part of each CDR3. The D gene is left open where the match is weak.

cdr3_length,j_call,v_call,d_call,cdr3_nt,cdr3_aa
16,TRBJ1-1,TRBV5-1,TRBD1,TGCGCCAGCAGCTCTGATTACAGGGGGCTGAACACTGAAGCTTTCTTT,CASSSDYRGLNTEAFF
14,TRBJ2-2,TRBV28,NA,TGTGCCAGCAGTTTTTCCGGCGGCACCGGGGAGCTGTTTTTT,CASSFSGGTGELFF
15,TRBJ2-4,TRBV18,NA,TGTGCCAGCTCACCTGTCCCACTAGCCAAAAACATTCAGTACTTC,CASSPVPLAKNIQYF
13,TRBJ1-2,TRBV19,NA,TGTGCCAGTCGCTCGACAGGAAACTATGGCTACACCTTC,CASRSTGNYGYTF
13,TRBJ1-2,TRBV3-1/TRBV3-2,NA,TGTGCCAGCAGCCAAGCGAGGGGGAATGGCTACACCTTC,CASSQARGNGYTF
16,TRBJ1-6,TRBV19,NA,TGTGCCAGTAGTATAAAGGAGGGGATGGGCAATTCACCCCTCCACTTT,CASSIKEGMGNSPLHF
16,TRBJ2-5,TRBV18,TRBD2,TGTGCCAGCTCACCAGGACTAGCGGGAGCAGGAGAGACCCAGTACTTC,CASSPGLAGAGETQYF
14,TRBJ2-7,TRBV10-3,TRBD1,TGTGCCATCAGTGAGGGTCAGGGGGCCTACGAGCAGTACTTC,CAISEGQGAYEQYF
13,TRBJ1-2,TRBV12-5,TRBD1,TGTGCTAGTGGTTTGTCCACTCCGGGACAGAAAGCCTTC,CASGLSTPGQKAF
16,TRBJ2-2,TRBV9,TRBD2,TGTGCCAGCAGCGCAACGGGGACTAGCGTCCCCGGGGAGCTGTTTTTT,CASSATGTSVPGELFF
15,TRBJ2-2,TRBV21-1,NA,TGTGCCAGCAGCAAACAGGGGGATAACACCGGGGAGCTGTTTTTT,CASSKQGDNTGELFF